This T cell receptor (beta chain) appears in the sequencing data of a study of breast tumors, draining lymph nodes, adjacent tissues. Study-level findings and limits: Compared with basal-like, luminal-like tumors shared significantly more repertoire with nontumor tissue. Compared with lymph nodes, tumors were less diverse; compared with nontumor tissue, more. The data were judged consistent with most tumor T cells coming from lymph node and expanding in tumor. Data only fit, rather than demonstrated, lymph node origin of most tumor T cells.

There are many counts of this clonotype. The antigen is undetermined. Breast cancer patients provided tissue from their axillary draining lymph nodes. TCRdb reanalysed the multiplex PCR reads using MiXCR and keeps one entry per CDR3 protein. Of about 230,000 distinct CDR3 sequences detected, roughly 32% appear once; the ten largest clones hold over 1.1%. V was pared by 1 base and J by 0 bases, with 11 bases between. This CDR3 has 15 amino acids. The germline gives CDR1 SGDLS, CDR2 YYNGEE. The sample consisted of axillary lymph node tissue. V is TRBV9 and J is TRBJ2-7; D gene ambiguous. The clonotype was recovered from a female donor with breast cancer. Some clones in this sample may be carry-over from other donors' samples. CDR3 sequence: CASSVSPASSYEQYF. Written as DNA, the CDR3 is TGTGCCAGCAGCGTAAGCCCGGCGAGCTCCTACGAGCAGTACTTC.